This is a list of T cell receptor beta chains from one sample in a study of neoadjuvant nivolumab and ipilimumab in lung cancer. Method: immunoSEQ multiplex PCR; TCRdb's copy keeps in-frame clones and lacks some. The sample carries over 25,000 clones, 76% recorded once. The specimen comprised tumor tissue, sampled after neoadjuvant nivolumab, alone or with ipilimumab, at or shortly before surgery. The receptors shown here come from an adult with non-small cell lung cancer. Each CDR3 is given with its conserved first and last residue. The D gene is left open where the match is weak. Expanded clones are given a class, and other clones once, few, many or no size at all.

v_call	clone_size	d_call	j_call	cdr3_nt	cdr3_aa
TRBV5-1	-	-	TRBJ2-7	TGCGCCAGCAGCCCTGGCGTCTCCTACGAGCAGTACTTC	CASSPGVSYEQYF
TRBV4-3	-	-	TRBJ1-1	TGCGCCAGCAGCCCACAGGTCATGAACACTGAAGCTTTCTTT	CASSPQVMNTEAFF
TRBV30	-	-	TRBJ1-2	TGTGCCTGGAGTGGAGGGCTGAACTATGGCTACACCTTC	CAWSGGLNYGYTF
TRBV30	-	-	TRBJ1-1	TGTGCCTGGAGTCAAAGCTCGATCATGAACACTGAAGCTTTCTTT	CAWSQSSIMNTEAFF
TRBV9	-	-	TRBJ1-3	TGTGCCAGCAGCGTAGGGGTACCGGGAAACACCATATATTTT	CASSVGVPGNTIYF
TRBV6-5	-	-	TRBJ1-1	TGTGCCAGCAGTTACTCGGCCAAAGGCACTGAAGCTTTCTTT	CASSYSAKGTEAFF
TRBV25-1	few	-	TRBJ1-2	TGTGCCAGCAGTGAATATGATAGACCTTATGGCTACACCTTC	CASSEYDRPYGYTF
TRBV7-3	-	-	TRBJ2-2	TGTGCCAGCAGCTTACTTGGGCCCGGGGAGCTGTTTTTT	CASSLLGPGELFF
TRBV7-2	-	-	TRBJ2-5	TGTGCCAGCAGCTTCGACAGATTTGAGACCCAGTACTTC	CASSFDRFETQYF
TRBV10-1	-	TRBD1	TRBJ2-1	TGCGCCAGCAGTGAGTCGAGGGGGCTTAACAATGAGCAGTTCTTC	CASSESRGLNNEQFF
TRBV5-3	-	TRBD2	TRBJ2-3	TGTGCCAGAAGTTACGGACTAGCTGGCACAGATACGCAGTATTTT	CARSYGLAGTDTQYF
TRBV7-9	-	-	TRBJ1-3	TGTGCCAGCAGCTTTTACAGTTCATTCTCTGGAAACACCATATATTTT	CASSFYSSFSGNTIYF
TRBV18	-	TRBD1	TRBJ1-4	TGTGCCAGCTCACCAGGGACAGGGTCTAATGAAAAACTGTTTTTT	CASSPGTGSNEKLFF